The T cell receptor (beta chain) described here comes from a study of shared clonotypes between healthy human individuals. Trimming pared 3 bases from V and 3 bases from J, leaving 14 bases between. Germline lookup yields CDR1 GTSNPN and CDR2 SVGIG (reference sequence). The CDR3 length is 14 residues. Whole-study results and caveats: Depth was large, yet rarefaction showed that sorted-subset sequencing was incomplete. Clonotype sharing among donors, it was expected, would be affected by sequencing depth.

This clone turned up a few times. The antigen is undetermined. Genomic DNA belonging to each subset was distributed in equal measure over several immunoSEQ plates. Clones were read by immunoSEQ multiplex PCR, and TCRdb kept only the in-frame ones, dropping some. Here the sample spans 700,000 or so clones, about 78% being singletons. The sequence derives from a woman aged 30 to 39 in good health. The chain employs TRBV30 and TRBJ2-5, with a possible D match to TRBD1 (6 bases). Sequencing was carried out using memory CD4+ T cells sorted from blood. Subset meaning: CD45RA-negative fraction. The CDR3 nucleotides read TGTGCCTGGAGCACCAGGGGACAAGAAGAGACCCAGTACTTC. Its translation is CAWSTRGQEETQYF.